Shown below are 11 T cell receptor beta chains from a single sample sequenced in a study of spatial heterogeneity in lung cancer. General study findings and limits: One measure, the expanded intratumoral alpha and beta TCR count, tracked tumor mutation counts.

Their target antigens are unknown. The time point was: sample taken at primary tumor resection. TCRdb reanalysed the 5' RACE reads using MiXCR and keeps one entry per CDR3 protein. This table has under 8,000 distinct CDR3 sequences, approximately 12% appearing once. The source material was lung tumor tissue, sampled at surgery. These receptor sequences come from a male donor with early-stage non-small cell lung cancer.

This clonotype has a count of ten or more. The chain couples TRBV6-5 to TRBJ2-7; D may be TRBD2 (7 bases). Germline CDR1 is MNHEY and CDR2 is SVGAGI. This CDR3 comprises 15 residues. Trimming removed 7 bases from V and 0 bases from J, with 16 bases in between. The DNA of the CDR3 is TGTGCCAGCAATTCCTTAGGGGGGGCCTCCTACGAGCAGTACTTC. Encoded protein: CASNSLGGASYEQYF.

This clonotype was seen a few times. The rearrangement links TRBV12-3 or TRBV12-4 to TRBJ1-1; 7 nucleotides match TRBD1. V was clipped by 5 bases and J by 7 bases; unmatched bases: 13. The CDR3 sequence is 15 residues long. The CDR3 DNA sequence: TGTGCCAGCAGTCCTCACGGGGGACAGATCATTGAAGCTTTCTTT. It specifies CASSPHGGQIIEAFF.

The chain combines TRBV29-1 with TRBJ2-5; D could derive from TRBD1 or TRBD2 (5 bases each). The CDR3 has 11 amino acids. CDR1 and CDR2 (germline): SQVTM, ANQGSEA. The V and J ends lost 5 bases and 5 bases respectively, with 9 bases between them. The CDR3 DNA reads as TGCAGCGTTTGGGGGTGGGAGACCCAGTACTTC. It specifies CSVWGWETQYF.

This clonotype has a count of ten or more. The rearrangement links TRBV29-1 to TRBJ2-7, with D possibly TRBD2 on 5 matching bases. The CDR3 is 17 residues long. Trimming took 4 bases from V and 7 from J, leaving 29 bases between them. CDR1 is SQVTM and CDR2 is ANQGSEA in the germline V gene. CDR3 protein: CSVAVGFDGSASVEQYF. In DNA form, the CDR3 reads TGCAGCGTTGCAGTAGGGTTCGACGGTAGCGCGTCGGTTGAGCAGTACTTC.

This clonotype is categorized as medium-sized. The chain has TRBV2 and TRBJ2-2; 10 positions agree with TRBD2. The CDR3 runs 18 residues. With V trimmed by 5 bases and J by 0 bases, 9 bases remained unmatched. From germline, CDR1 is SNHLY and CDR2 FYNNEI. CDR3 bases: TGTGCCAGCAGTCCGGGACTAGCGATTTACGCGAACACCGGGGAGCTGTTTTTT. This translates into CASSPGLAIYANTGELFF.

This clonotype was seen repeatedly, ten times or more. The DNA of the CDR3 is TGTGCCAACCGACTAGCGGGAGGGCGCTTAGACAACTCCTATGGCCACAATGAGCAGTTCTTC. Translated: CANRLAGGRLDNSYGHNEQFF. The chain recombines TRBV28 with TRBJ2-1, with 14 bases identical to TRBD2. Germline CDR1 is MDHEN and CDR2 is SYDVKM. The V gene end was trimmed by 10 bases and the J gene end by 5 bases; junction bases not matched to a gene: 25. This CDR3 comprises 21 residues.

This clonotype appeared many times. The chain joins TRBV18 to TRBJ2-7; possibly TRBD2 for D (6 bases). Looked up from germline, CDR1 is KGHSH and CDR2 is LQKENI. The CDR3 spans 14 residues. Trimming removed 4 bases from V and 4 bases from J, with 14 bases in between. The CDR3 nucleotides are TGTGCCAGCTCACTCCAGGGCGGAGGGTACGAGCAGTACTTC. Its protein is CASSLQGGGYEQYF. Using reference TRBV18 and TRBJ2-7 for the parts outside the CDR3, the full variable domain is NAGVMQNPRHLVRRRGQEARLRCSPMKGHSHVYWYRQLPEEGLKFMVYLQKENIIDESGMPKERFSAEFPKEGPSILRIQQVVRGDSAAYFCASSLQGGGYEQYFGPGTRLTVT.

This clonotype occurred many times. The rearrangement links TRBV11-1 to TRBJ2-7, with TRBD1 matching over 8 bases. CDR1 is SGHAT, CDR2 FQDESV, per germline (reference sequence). V trimming: 9 bases; J trimming: 2 bases; junction bases outside the gene matches: 6. This CDR3 is built from 13 residues. CDR3 loop: CARLATGAYEQYF. The CDR3 DNA reads as TGTGCCAGACTGGCGACAGGGGCCTACGAGCAGTACTTC.

This clonotype showed up just a few times. The chain's CDR3 is CSVLGRSQETQYF. DNA of the CDR3: TGCAGCGTTCTCGGACGGAGCCAAGAGACCCAGTACTTC. The genes are TRBV29-1 and TRBJ2-5; D is undetermined. The CDR3 covers 13 residues. Germline CDR1 reads SQVTM; CDR2 reads ANQGSEA. Deletions cut 5 bases from V and 1 base from J, with 11 bases between.

The genes are TRBV2 and TRBJ1-1, with D perhaps matching TRBD1 (6 bases). The CDR3 is made up of 15 amino acids. Germline V gene lookup returns CDR1 SNHLY and CDR2 FYNNEI. The V end lost 6 bases, the J end lost 1 base, and 15 bases lay between the germline ends. This chain's CDR3 is CASRRDILRNTEAFF. The DNA of the CDR3 is TGTGCCAGCAGGCGGGACATACTACGGAACACTGAAGCTTTCTTT.

This clonotype was picked up many times. The genes are TRBV6-5 and TRBJ2-7; D is ambiguous. The V end lost 2 bases, the J end lost 1 base, and 6 bases lay between the germline ends. The CDR3 contains 13 residues. The germline V gene encodes CDR1 MNHEY and CDR2 SVGAGI. Written as DNA, the CDR3 is TGTGCCAGCAGTTACGTGGGTTCCTACGAGCAGTACTTC. This translates into CASSYVGSYEQYF.